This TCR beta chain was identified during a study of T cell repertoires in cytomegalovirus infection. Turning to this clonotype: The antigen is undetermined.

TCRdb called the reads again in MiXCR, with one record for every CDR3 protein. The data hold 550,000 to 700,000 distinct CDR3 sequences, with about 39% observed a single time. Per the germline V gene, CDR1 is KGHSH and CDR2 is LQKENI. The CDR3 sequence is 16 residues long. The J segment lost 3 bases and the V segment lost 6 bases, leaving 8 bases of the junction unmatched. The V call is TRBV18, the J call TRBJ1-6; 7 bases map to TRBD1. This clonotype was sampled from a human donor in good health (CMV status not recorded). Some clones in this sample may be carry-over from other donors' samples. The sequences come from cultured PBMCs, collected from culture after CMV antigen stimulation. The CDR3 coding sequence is TGTGCCAGCTCTGGATCCGGGACAGACTATAATTCACCCCTCCACTTT. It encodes CASSGSGTDYNSPLHF.